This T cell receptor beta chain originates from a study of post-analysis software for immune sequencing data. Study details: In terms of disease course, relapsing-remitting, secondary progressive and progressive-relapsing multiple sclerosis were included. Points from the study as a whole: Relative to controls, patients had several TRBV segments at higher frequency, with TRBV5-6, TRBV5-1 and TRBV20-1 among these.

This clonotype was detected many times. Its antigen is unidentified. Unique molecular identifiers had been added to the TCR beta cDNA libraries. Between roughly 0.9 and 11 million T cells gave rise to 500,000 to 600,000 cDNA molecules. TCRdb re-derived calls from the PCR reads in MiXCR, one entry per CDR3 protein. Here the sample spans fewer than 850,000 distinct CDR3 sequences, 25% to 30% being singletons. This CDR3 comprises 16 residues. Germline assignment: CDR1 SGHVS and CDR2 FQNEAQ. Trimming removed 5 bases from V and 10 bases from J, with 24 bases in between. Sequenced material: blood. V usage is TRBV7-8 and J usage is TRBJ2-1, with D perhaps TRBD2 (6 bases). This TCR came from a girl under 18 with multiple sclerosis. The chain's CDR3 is CASSHTQGLEPGEQFF. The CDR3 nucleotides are TGTGCCAGCAGCCATACCCAGGGACTGGAGCCGGGCGAGCAGTTCTTC.